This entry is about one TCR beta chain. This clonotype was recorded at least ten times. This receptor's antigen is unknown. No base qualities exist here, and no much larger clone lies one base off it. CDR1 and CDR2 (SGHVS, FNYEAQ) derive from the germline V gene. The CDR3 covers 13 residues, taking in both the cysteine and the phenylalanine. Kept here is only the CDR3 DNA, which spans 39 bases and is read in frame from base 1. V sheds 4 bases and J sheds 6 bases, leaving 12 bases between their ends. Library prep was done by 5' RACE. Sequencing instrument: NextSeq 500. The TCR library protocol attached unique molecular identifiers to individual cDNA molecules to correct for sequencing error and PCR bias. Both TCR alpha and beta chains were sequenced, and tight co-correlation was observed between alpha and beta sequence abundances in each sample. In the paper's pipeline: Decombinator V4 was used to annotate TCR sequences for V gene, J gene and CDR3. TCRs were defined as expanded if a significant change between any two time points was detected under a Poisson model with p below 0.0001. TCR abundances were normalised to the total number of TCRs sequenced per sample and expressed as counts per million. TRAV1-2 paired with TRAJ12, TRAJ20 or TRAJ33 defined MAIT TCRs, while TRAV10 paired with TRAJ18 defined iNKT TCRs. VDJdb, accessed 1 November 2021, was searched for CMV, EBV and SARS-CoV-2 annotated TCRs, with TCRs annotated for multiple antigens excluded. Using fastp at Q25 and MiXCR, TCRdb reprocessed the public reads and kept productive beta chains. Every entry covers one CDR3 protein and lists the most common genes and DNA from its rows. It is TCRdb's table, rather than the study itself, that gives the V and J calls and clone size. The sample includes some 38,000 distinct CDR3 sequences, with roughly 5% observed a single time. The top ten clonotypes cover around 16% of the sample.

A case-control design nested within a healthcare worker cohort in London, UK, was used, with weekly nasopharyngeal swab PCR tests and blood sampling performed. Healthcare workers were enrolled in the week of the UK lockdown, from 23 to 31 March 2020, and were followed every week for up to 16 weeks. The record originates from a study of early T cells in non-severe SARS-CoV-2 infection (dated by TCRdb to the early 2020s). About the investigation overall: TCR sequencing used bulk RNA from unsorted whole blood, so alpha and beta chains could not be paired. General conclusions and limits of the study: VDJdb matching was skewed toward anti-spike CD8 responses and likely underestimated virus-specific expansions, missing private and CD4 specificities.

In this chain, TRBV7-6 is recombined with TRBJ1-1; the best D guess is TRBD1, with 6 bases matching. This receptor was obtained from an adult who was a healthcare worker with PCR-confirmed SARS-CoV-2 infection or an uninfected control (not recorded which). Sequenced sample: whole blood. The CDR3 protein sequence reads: CASSSTGFAEAFF. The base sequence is TGTGCCAGCAGCTCCACAGGGTTCGCTGAAGCTTTCTTT.